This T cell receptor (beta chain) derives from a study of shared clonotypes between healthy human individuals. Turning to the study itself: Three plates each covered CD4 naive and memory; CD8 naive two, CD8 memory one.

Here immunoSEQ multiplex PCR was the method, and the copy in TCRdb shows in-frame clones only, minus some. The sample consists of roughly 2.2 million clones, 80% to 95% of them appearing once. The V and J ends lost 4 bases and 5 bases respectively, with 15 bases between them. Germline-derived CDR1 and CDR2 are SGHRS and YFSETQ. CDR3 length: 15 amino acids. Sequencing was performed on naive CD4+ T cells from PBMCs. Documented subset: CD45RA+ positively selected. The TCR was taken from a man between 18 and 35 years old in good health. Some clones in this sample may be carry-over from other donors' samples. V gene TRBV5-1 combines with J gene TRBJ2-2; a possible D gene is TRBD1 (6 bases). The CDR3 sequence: CASSRGQTATGELFF. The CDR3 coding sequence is TGCGCCAGCAGCCGCGGACAGACTGCGACCGGGGAGCTGTTTTTT.